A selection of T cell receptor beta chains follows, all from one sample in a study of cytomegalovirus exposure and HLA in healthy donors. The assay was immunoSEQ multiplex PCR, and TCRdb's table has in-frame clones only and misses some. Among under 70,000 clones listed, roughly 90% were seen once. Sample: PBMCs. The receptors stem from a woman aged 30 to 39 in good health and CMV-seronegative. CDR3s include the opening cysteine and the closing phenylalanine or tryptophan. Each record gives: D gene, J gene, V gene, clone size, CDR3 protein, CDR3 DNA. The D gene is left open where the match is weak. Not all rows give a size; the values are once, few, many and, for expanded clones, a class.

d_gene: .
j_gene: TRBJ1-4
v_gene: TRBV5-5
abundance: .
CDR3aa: CASSFSSRATNEKLFF
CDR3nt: TGTGCCAGCAGCTTCTCCTCCCGAGCAACTAATGAAAAACTGTTTTTT

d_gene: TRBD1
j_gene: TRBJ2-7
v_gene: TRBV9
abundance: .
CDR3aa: CASSVTGGPYEQYF
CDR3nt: TGTGCCAGCAGCGTCACAGGGGGCCCCTACGAGCAGTACTTC

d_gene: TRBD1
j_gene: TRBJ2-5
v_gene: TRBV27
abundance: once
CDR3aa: CASSFGGQGWETQYF
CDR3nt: TGTGCCAGCAGTTTCGGGGGACAGGGTTGGGAGACCCAGTACTTC

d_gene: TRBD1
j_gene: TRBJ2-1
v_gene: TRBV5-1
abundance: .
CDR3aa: CASSLTRQGDEQFF
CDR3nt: TGCGCCAGCAGCTTGACCCGACAGGGCGATGAGCAGTTCTTC

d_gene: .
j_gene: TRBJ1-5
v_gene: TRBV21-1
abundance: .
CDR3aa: CASSKLTGGNQPQHF
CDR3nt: TGTGCCAGCAGCAAACTGACAGGGGGCAATCAGCCCCAGCATTTT

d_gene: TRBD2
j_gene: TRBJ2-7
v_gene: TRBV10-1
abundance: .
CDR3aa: CASSEVYPGGEQYF
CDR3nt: TGCGCCAGCAGTGAAGTATACCCGGGGGGCGAGCAGTACTTC

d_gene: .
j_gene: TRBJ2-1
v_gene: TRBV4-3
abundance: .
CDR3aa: CASSQEVRGPESYNEQFF
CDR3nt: TGCGCCAGCAGCCAAGAGGTGCGAGGGCCCGAGTCCTACAATGAGCAGTTCTTC

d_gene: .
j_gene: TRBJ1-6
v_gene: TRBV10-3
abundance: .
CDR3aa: CAISDKGDHSPLHF
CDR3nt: TGTGCCATCAGTGATAAGGGGGATCATTCACCCCTCCACTTT

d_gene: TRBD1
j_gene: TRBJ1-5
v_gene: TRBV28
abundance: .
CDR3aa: CASSSRGLGNQPQHF
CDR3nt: TGTGCCAGCAGTTCCAGGGGGCTCGGCAATCAGCCCCAGCATTTT

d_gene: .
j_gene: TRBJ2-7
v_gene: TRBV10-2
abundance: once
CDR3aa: CASWDNYEQYF
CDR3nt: TGCGCCAGCTGGGACAACTACGAGCAGTACTTC

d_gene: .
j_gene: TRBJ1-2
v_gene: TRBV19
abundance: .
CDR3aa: CASSMLGEGISYGYPF
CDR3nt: TGTGCCAGTAGTATGCTTGGGGAGGGAATTAGCTATGGCTACCCCTTC

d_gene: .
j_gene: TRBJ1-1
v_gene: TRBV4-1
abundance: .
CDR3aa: CASSQDVGRAKTEAFF
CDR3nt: TGCGCCAGCAGCCAAGATGTGGGCAGGGCAAAGACTGAAGCTTTCTTT

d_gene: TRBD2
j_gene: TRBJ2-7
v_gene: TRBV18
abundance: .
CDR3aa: CASSLSGTSYEQYF
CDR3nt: TGTGCCAGCTCACTCAGCGGGACTTCCTACGAGCAGTACTTC

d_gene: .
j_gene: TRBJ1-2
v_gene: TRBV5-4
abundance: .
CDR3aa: CASSSDGLVREPRNYGYTF
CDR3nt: TGTGCCAGCAGCTCGGACGGCCTAGTAAGGGAGCCCAGAAACTATGGCTACACCTTC

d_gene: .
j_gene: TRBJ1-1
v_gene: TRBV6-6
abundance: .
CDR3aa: CASSWGVTTEAFF
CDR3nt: TGTGCCAGCAGTTGGGGAGTCACCACTGAAGCTTTCTTT

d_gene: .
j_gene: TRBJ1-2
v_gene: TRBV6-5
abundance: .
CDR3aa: CASSYGAWGYTF
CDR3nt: TGTGCCAGCAGTTACGGGGCGTGGGGCTACACCTTC

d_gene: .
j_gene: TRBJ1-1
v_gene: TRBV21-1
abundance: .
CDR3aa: CASSKGDRGRVNTEAFF
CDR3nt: TGTGCCAGCAGCAAAGGGGACAGGGGGCGCGTGAACACTGAAGCTTTCTTT

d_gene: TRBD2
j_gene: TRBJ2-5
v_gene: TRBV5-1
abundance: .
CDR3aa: CASSAPPWAGEPETQYF
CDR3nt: TGCGCCAGCAGCGCACCACCATGGGCGGGAGAGCCAGAGACCCAGTACTTC

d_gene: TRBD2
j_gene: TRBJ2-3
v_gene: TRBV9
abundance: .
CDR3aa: CASSVAGGGPPDTQYF
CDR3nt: TGTGCCAGCAGCGTAGCTGGGGGAGGGCCCCCCGATACGCAGTATTTT

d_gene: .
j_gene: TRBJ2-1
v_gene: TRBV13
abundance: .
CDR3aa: CASSQGSGSNEQFF
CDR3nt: TGTGCCAGCAGCCAGGGTAGCGGAAGTAATGAGCAGTTCTTC

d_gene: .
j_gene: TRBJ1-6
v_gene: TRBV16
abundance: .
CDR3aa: CASSQMDRGRGSPLHF
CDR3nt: TGTGCCAGCAGCCAGATGGACCGGGGCAGGGGATCACCCCTCCACTTT

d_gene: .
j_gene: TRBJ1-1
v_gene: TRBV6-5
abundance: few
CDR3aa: CASSGWGLENTEAFF
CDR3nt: TGTGCCAGCAGTGGCTGGGGACTCGAGAACACTGAAGCTTTCTTT

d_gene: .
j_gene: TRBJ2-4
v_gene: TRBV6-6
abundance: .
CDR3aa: CASTERGIAKNIQYF
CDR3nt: TGTGCCAGCACCGAACGGGGGATAGCCAAAAACATTCAGTACTTC

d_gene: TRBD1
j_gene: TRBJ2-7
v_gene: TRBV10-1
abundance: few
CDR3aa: CASNSDRVDEQYF
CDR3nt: TGCGCCAGCAATTCGGACAGGGTCGATGAGCAGTACTTC

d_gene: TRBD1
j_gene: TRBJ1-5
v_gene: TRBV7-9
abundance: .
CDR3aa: CASSLGSGQPNQPQHF
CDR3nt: TGTGCCAGCAGCTTAGGTTCGGGACAGCCCAATCAGCCCCAGCATTTT

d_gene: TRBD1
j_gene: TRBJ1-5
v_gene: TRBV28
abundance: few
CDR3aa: CASSLTGTGPNQPQHF
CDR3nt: TGTGCCAGCAGTTTAACCGGGACAGGGCCCAATCAGCCCCAGCATTTT

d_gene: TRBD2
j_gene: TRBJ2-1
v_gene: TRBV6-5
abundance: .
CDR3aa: CASSSTSGRYNEQFF
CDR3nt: TGTGCCAGCAGTTCGACTAGCGGTCGGTACAATGAGCAGTTCTTC

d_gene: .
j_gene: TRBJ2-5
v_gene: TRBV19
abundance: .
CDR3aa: CASGGRGARETQYF
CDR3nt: TGTGCCAGTGGGGGCAGGGGTGCGAGGGAGACCCAGTACTTC

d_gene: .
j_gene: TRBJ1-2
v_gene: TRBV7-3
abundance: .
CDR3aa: CASSSQGVDGYTF
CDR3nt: TGTGCCAGCAGCTCACAGGGAGTTGATGGCTACACCTTC

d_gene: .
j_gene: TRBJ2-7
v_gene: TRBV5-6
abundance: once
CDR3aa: CASSLPDSSSYEQYF
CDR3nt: TGTGCCAGCAGCTTGCCGGACAGTAGCTCCTACGAGCAGTACTTC

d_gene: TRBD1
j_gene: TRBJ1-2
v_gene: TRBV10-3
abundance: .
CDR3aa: CAIRRDRESAYGYTF
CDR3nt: TGTGCCATCAGGCGGGACAGGGAATCGGCCTATGGCTACACCTTC